This T cell receptor (beta chain) was retrieved from a study of blood T cell repertoires in COVID-19. Study-level background: Specimens from acute and convalescent COVID-19 originated in the United States, Italy and Spain. Nucleic acid was either cDNA or gDNA, and it came from T cells, B-cell-depleted T cells, or PBMCs.

Per the original methods: Amplification of reference gene primers provided the estimated nucleated cell counts. Method: immunoSEQ multiplex PCR; TCRdb's copy keeps in-frame clones and lacks some. The DNA was the basis for D and trimming; V, J and clone size are from that table. The sample includes approximately 260,000 clones, roughly 84% of them seen just once. V gave up 3 bases and J gave up 2 bases; unmatched junction bases: 3. The CDR3 is made up of 14 amino acids. Germline assignment: CDR1 LGHNT and CDR2 FRNRAP. Everyone who took part was about 18 to 90 years old, and they came from 20 to 25 US areas.

The J gene is TRBJ2-7, the V gene TRBV12-5; TRBD2 agrees at 8 bases. The source is a man aged 45-65 years who had recovered from COVID-19. Sequencing was carried out using PBMCs or T cells enriched from blood (not recorded which). This CDR3 reads CASGLERGPYEQYF. Here the CDR3 DNA reads TGTGCTAGTGGTTTAGAGCGGGGGCCCTACGAGCAGTACTTC.